The 27 T cell receptor beta chains reported below all come from one sample, sequenced in a study of cytomegalovirus exposure and HLA in healthy donors. 60 Vbeta and 13 Jbeta primers were used in PCR. Libraries were prepared by immunoSEQ multiplex PCR; TCRdb keeps only in-frame clonotypes and omits some of them. The sample yields roughly 120,000 clones, 70% to 75% seen once. The material sequenced was PBMCs. These receptors were collected from a woman aged 40-49 years in good health and CMV-seronegative.

The chain employs TRBV9 and TRBJ1-2; 7 bases fit TRBD1. Germline CDR1 and CDR2: SGDLS and YYNGEE. This CDR3 comprises 15 residues. J lost 5 bases, V lost 3 bases, and 10 bases had no gene match. The CDR3 spells CASSGEDRRGYGYTF. The DNA for the CDR3 is TGTGCCAGCAGCGGAGAGGACAGGAGGGGTTATGGCTACACCTTC. The full variable domain, in which reference TRBV9 and TRBJ1-2 provide the parts outside the CDR3, is DSGVTQTPKHLITATGQRVTLRCSPRSGDLSVYWYQQSLDQGLQFLIQYYNGEERAKGNILERFSAQQFPDLHSELNLSSLELGDSALYFCASSGEDRRGYGYTFGSGTRLTVV.

Many counts were recorded for this clone. This chain joins TRBV6-5 and TRBJ2-7, with D possibly TRBD2 on 5 matching bases. Between the trimmed V and J ends, which lost 0 bases and 3 bases, there was a span of 9 bases. The germline V gene encodes CDR1 MNHEY and CDR2 SVGAGI. This CDR3 has 14 amino acids. The CDR3 here is CASSYSLEGYEQYF. In nucleotides, the CDR3 is TGTGCCAGCAGTTACTCGCTAGAGGGCTACGAGCAGTACTTC.

The chain links TRBV2 to TRBJ1-6; TRBD1 is a possible D gene (5 bases). Trimming took off 6 bases at V and 7 bases at J, with 13 bases between the two ends. Germline V CDR1 and CDR2: SNHLY, FYNNEI. The CDR3 is made up of 14 amino acids. The CDR3: CASSKTVGNSPLHF. Written as DNA, the CDR3 is TGTGCCAGCAGCAAGACAGTTGGGAATTCACCCCTCCACTTT.

J is TRBJ1-5 and V is TRBV7-2; D might be TRBD1 (6 bases). CDR3 size: 14 residues. Germline V gene data show CDR1 as SGHTA and CDR2 as FQGNSA. Trimming removed 1 base at V and 4 bases at J, with 8 bases between. The CDR3 DNA sequence: TGTGCCAGCAGCTTAGGGGGGCGAAATCAGCCCCAGCATTTT. Translated: CASSLGGRNQPQHF.

The rearrangement joins TRBV4-3 to TRBJ1-5, with 9 bases aligning to TRBD1. The CDR3 is made up of 15 amino acids. V was pared by 4 bases and J by 6 bases, with 7 bases of the junction left unmatched. CDR1 LGHNA and CDR2 YSLEER come from the germline V gene. CDR3 amino acids: CASSRRDRVIQPQHF. The CDR3, as DNA: TGCGCCAGCAGCCGTCGGGACAGGGTGATTCAGCCCCAGCATTTT.

This clone was counted between two and nine times. The chain employs TRBV6-4 and TRBJ2-4; possibly TRBD1 for D (5 bases). CDR3 length: 13 amino acids. The germline CDR1 and CDR2 sequences are MRHNA and SNTAGT. V was cut by 3 bases and J by 10 bases, with 13 bases left in between. The CDR3 DNA reads as TGTGCCAGCAGTGATTCCGACAGTGGTATTCAGTACTTC. Translating it yields CASSDSDSGIQYF.

CDR3 amino acids: CASLLKAGQGFEQFF. Written as DNA, the CDR3 is TGTGCCAGTTTATTAAAAGCGGGACAGGGTTTTGAGCAGTTCTTC. The gene calls are TRBV19 and TRBJ2-1; 9 nucleotides align to TRBD1. V lost 8 bases and J lost 9; bases outside the gene matches: 14. Germline lookup yields CDR1 LNHDA and CDR2 SQIVND (reference sequence). CDR3 length equals 15 residues. The variable domain in full, with the rest retrieved from reference TRBV19 and TRBJ2-1, is DGGITQSPKYLFRKEGQNVTLSCEQNLNHDAMYWYRQDPGQGLRLIYYSQIVNDFQKGDIAEGYSVSREKKESFPLTVTSAQKNPTAFYLCASLLKAGQGFEQFFGPGTRLTVL.

For the CDR3, the DNA is TGTGCCAGCAGCTTTAGGGCTAGCGGGGGGGATGAGCAGTTCTTC. Amino acid sequence: CASSFRASGGDEQFF. The rearrangement links TRBV7-2 to TRBJ2-1; 12 positions match TRBD2. Germline CDR1 and CDR2: SGHTA and FQGNSA. This CDR3 contains 15 residues. The ends lost 3 bases at V and 8 bases at J; junction bases unmatched: 5.

V usage is TRBV18 and J usage is TRBJ2-5; D is unresolved. The closer fit of TRBJ2-7 to the DNA end suggests the J call may be wrong. This CDR3 has 17 amino acids. CDR1 is KGHSH and CDR2 is LQKENI in the germline V gene. This chain's CDR3 is CASSLLLGGQRPYEQYF. In nucleotides, the CDR3 is TGTGCCAGCTCACTTCTTTTGGGTGGGCAAAGGCCCTACGAGCAGTACTTC.

The rearrangement uses TRBV7-9 and TRBJ2-2, with D perhaps TRBD1 (5 bases). Germline V lookup: CDR1 SEHNR, CDR2 FQNEAQ (reference sequence). This CDR3 contains 13 residues. V shed 4 bases and J shed 6 bases, with 9 bases lying between them. The CDR3 DNA reads as TGTGCCAGCAGCTCAGGGCCGGCCGGGGAGCTGTTTTTT. Its protein product is CASSSGPAGELFF.

The chain links TRBV6-6 to TRBJ2-1, with 8 bases identical to TRBD2. Germline V gene data show CDR1 as MNHNY and CDR2 as SVGAGI (reference sequence). V was pared by 8 bases and J by 12 bases, with 12 bases of the junction left unmatched. This CDR3 is 13 amino acids long. The CDR3: CASERERGEVQFF. The CDR3 DNA reads as TGTGCCAGCGAGCGGGAGAGAGGGGAGGTGCAGTTCTTC.

The CDR3 nucleotides read TGCGCCAGCAGCTTGGGCGGGTCTCTGACCGGGGAGCTGTTTTTT. Protein sequence: CASSLGGSLTGELFF. V and J are TRBV5-1 and TRBJ2-2; a possible D gene is TRBD2 (5 bases). Trimming left V 0 bases short and J 5 bases short, with 11 bases between. CDR1 is SGHRS, CDR2 YFSETQ, per germline. The CDR3 covers 15 residues.

The chain employs TRBV7-2 and TRBJ1-1; D ambiguous. V lost 5 bases, J lost 9 bases, and 10 bases lay in between. This CDR3 spans 11 amino acids. The germline CDR1 and CDR2 sequences are SGHTA and FQGNSA. The CDR3 here is CASSPDNKAFF. The CDR3 nucleotides are TGTGCCAGCAGCCCAGATAATAAAGCTTTCTTT.

Only a few counts were recorded for this clone. The V gene is TRBV29-1, the J gene TRBJ2-1, with 7 nucleotides matching TRBD2. Germline V lookup: CDR1 SQVTM, CDR2 ANQGSEA. The CDR3 contains 17 residues. With V trimmed by 4 bases and J by 2 bases, 14 bases remained unmatched. The CDR3: CSVVGLPGGTTYNEQFF. The CDR3 DNA reads as TGCAGCGTTGTTGGATTGCCGGGGGGAACAACCTACAATGAGCAGTTCTTC.

This chain joins TRBV7-2 and TRBJ2-7, with a tentative D call TRBD2 (6 bases). V was trimmed by 0 bases and J by 0 bases, leaving 9 bases between them. The CDR3 contains 15 residues. CDR1 is SGHTA and CDR2 is FQGNSA in the germline V gene. The CDR3 sequence: CASSLALASSYEQYF. The CDR3 bases are TGTGCCAGCAGCTTAGCCCTAGCGAGCTCCTACGAGCAGTACTTC.

The genes are TRBV18 and TRBJ2-5, with D perhaps matching TRBD2 (5 bases). The CDR3 covers 13 residues. From germline, CDR1 is KGHSH and CDR2 LQKENI. The V and J ends lost 3 bases and 4 bases respectively, with 9 bases between them. The CDR3 coding sequence is TGTGCCAGCTCACCGGGAGACGGAGAGACCCAGTACTTC. This sequence encodes CASSPGDGETQYF. Together with reference TRBV18 and TRBJ2-5, the CDR3 gives the full variable domain: NAGVMQNPRHLVRRRGQEARLRCSPMKGHSHVYWYRQLPEEGLKFMVYLQKENIIDESGMPKERFSAEFPKEGPSILRIQQVVRGDSAAYFCASSPGDGETQYFGPGTRLLVL.

This sequence joins TRBV4-2 and TRBJ2-1, with D possibly matching TRBD2 (6 bases). Germline lookup yields CDR1 LGHNA and CDR2 YNFKEQ. This CDR3 is built from 16 residues. Trimming took 4 bases from V and 1 from J, leaving 14 bases between them. The CDR3, as DNA: TGTGCCAGCAGCCGAGATTTTAGCGGATCCTACAATGAGCAGTTCTTC. It encodes CASSRDFSGSYNEQFF.

This clone was detected only a few times. This sequence joins TRBV5-1 and TRBJ1-2, with unresolved D. V was trimmed by 0 bases and J by 2 bases, leaving 8 bases between them. Germline V gives CDR1 SGHRS, CDR2 YFSETQ. The CDR3 loop spans 14 amino acids. The CDR3 bases are TGCGCCAGCAGCTTGGACAGCCGGAACTATGGCTACACCTTC. It translates to CASSLDSRNYGYTF.

CDR3 nucleotides: TGTGCCAGCAGCTTGGGTAGTTCCTCAGGGAACAATCTGAATGGCTACACCTTC. It yields the protein CASSLGSSSGNNLNGYTF. The V gene is TRBV5-4, the J gene TRBJ1-2; a weak D match, TRBD1 (5 bases). V was cut by 0 bases and J by 6 bases, with 24 bases left in between. Germline assignment: CDR1 SGHNT and CDR2 YYREEE (reference sequence). This CDR3 has 18 residues.

V is TRBV11-2 and J is TRBJ2-3; 7 positions match TRBD2. Per germline, CDR1 SGHAT and CDR2 FQNNGV. The CDR3 runs to 18 residues. J gave up 2 bases and V 1 base, and 12 bases lay outside the gene matches. Written as DNA, the CDR3 is TGTGCCAGCAGCTTAGGGAGGGACGCGGGAGAATTCACAGATACGCAGTATTTT. It translates to CASSLGRDAGEFTDTQYF.

In this sample, this clone turned up once. The chain links TRBV11-1 to TRBJ2-7, with D unclear. CDR3 length equals 11 residues. Germline-derived CDR1 and CDR2 are SGHAT and FQDESV (reference sequence). Trimming removed 4 bases at V and 2 bases at J, with 3 bases between. The DNA for the CDR3 is TGTGCCAGCAGCTCCGCCTACGAGCAGTACTTC. This translates into CASSSAYEQYF. Based on the CDR3 plus reference TRBV11-1 and TRBJ2-7, the full variable domain is EAEVAQSPRYKITEKSQAVAFWCDPISGHATLYWYRQILGQGPELLVQFQDESVVDDSQLPKDRFSAERLKGVDSTLKIQPAELGDSAMYLCASSSAYEQYFGPGTRLTVT.

The sample holds a few counts of this clone. V and J are TRBV19 and TRBJ2-3; TRBD1 matches 9 bases. Trimming cost V 3 bases and J 0 bases; bases outside gene matches: 10. Looked up from germline, CDR1 is LNHDA and CDR2 is SQIVND (reference sequence). CDR3 size: 18 residues. Here the CDR3 reads CASSMEAPGQGSTDTQYF. The DNA of the CDR3 is TGTGCCAGTAGTATGGAGGCCCCGGGACAGGGTAGCACAGATACGCAGTATTTT.

This clone was observed once. The rearrangement uses TRBV5-4 and TRBJ2-5; 10 bases fit TRBD2. J lost 2 bases, V lost 4 bases, and 2 bases had no gene match. Germline CDR1 and CDR2: SGHNT and YYREEE (reference sequence). This CDR3 spans 14 amino acids. Here the CDR3 DNA reads TGTGCCAGCAGCCGAGCGGGGGGGCAAGAGACCCAGTACTTC. Translating it yields CASSRAGGQETQYF.

The chain employs TRBV11-3 and TRBJ2-2; 8 nucleotides agree with TRBD1. The CDR3 length is 15 residues. Trimming at V came to 5 bases and at J to 6 bases, leaving 8 bases not matched to a gene. Germline CDR1 is SGHNT and CDR2 is YENEEA. This CDR3 is CASSAAQTGAGELFF. The CDR3 region has the DNA TGTGCCAGCAGCGCCGCCCAGACAGGGGCCGGGGAGCTGTTTTTT. Supplemented by reference TRBV11-3 and TRBJ2-2, the full variable domain reads EAGVVQSPRYKIIEKKQPVAFWCNPISGHNTLYWYLQNLGQGPELLIRYENEEAVDDSQLPKDRFSAERLKGVDSTLKIQPAELGDSAVYLCASSAAQTGAGELFFGEGSRLTVL.

The chain combines TRBV7-2 with TRBJ2-2, with TRBD2 as a possible D gene (6 bases). Germline V gene lookup returns CDR1 SGHTA and CDR2 FQGNSA. CDR3 length: 16 amino acids. V was clipped by 2 bases and J by 1 base, with 11 bases between them. CDR3 sequence: CASSLRPAGNTGELFF. CDR3 bases: TGTGCCAGCAGCTTAAGGCCAGCGGGGAACACCGGGGAGCTGTTTTTT.

The chain joins TRBV4-2 to TRBJ1-2; 8 nucleotides align to TRBD1. CDR3 length: 15 amino acids. CDR1 and CDR2 from the germline V gene are LGHNA and YNFKEQ. Germline trimming cut 0 bases from V and 3 bases from J; bases unmatched to any gene: 3. CDR3 protein: CASSQEQGAYYGYTF. The CDR3 nucleotides are TGTGCCAGCAGCCAAGAGCAGGGGGCTTACTATGGCTACACCTTC.

The V and J genes are TRBV30 and TRBJ2-1; 12 bases fit TRBD1. The germline CDR1 and CDR2 sequences are GTSNPN and SVGIG (reference sequence). V trimming: 8 bases; J trimming: 7 bases; junction bases outside the gene matches: 6. CDR3 length: 13 amino acids. This chain's CDR3 is CAGGDRGPNEQFF. In nucleotides, the CDR3 is TGTGCCGGAGGGGACAGGGGGCCAAATGAGCAGTTCTTC.